This TCR beta chain was sequenced for a study of blood T cell repertoires in COVID-19. Sequencing used immunoSEQ multiplex PCR; TCRdb keeps in-frame clones, though not all of them. The sample includes 150,000 or so clones, 80% to 90% of them seen just once. Germline CDR1 reads SGHRS; CDR2 reads YFSETQ. With V trimmed by 0 bases and J by 2 bases, 4 bases remained unmatched. The CDR3 spans 16 residues. The TCR sequence derives from a man older than 75 with acute or convalescent COVID-19. The sequencing input was peripheral blood. This chain links TRBV5-1 with TRBJ2-5; TRBD2 matches at 10 bases. This CDR3 reads CASSLDGSGRQETQYF. The CDR3 DNA sequence: TGCGCCAGCAGCTTGGACGGTAGCGGGAGGCAAGAGACCCAGTACTTC.